A selection of T cell receptor beta chains follows, all from one sample in a study of T cell repertoires in cytomegalovirus infection. From the reads, TCRdb called clonotypes with MiXCR, one entry per CDR3 protein. The sample comprises approximately 590,000 distinct CDR3 sequences, under 45% of which are singletons, and more than 40% rests with the top ten. Their recognized antigens are unknown. This material consisted of cultured PBMCs, taken from culture after CMV antigen stimulation. These receptors all come from a human donor in good health (CMV status not recorded). Some clones in this sample may be carry-over from other donors' samples. CDR3s include the opening cysteine and the closing phenylalanine or tryptophan. Fields, in order: clone size, J gene, V gene, D gene, CDR3 DNA, CDR3 protein. A D gene is named only where the DNA matches it firmly. Rows may omit the clone size; those that give it use once, few, many or a size class.

>-|TRBJ2-2|TRBV7-9|-
TGTGCCAGCAGCTTAGATCTGACCGGGGAGCTGTTTTTT
CASSLDLTGELFF
>-|TRBJ2-1|TRBV28|TRBD2
TGTGCCAGCATCCCCGCGGGTCTAGCGGGGGGGGGGGAGCAGTTCTTC
CASIPAGLAGGGEQFF
>-|TRBJ2-7|TRBV7-2|-
TGTGCCAGCAGCTTAATGTTGGCCGAGCAGTACTTC
CASSLMLAEQYF
>-|TRBJ2-7|TRBV10-3|-
TGTGCCATCAGGAGAGGGCTTAGCTCCTACGAGCAGTACTTC
CAIRRGLSSYEQYF
>-|TRBJ2-6|TRBV20-1|-
TGCAGTGCTAGCCAGAATAGGGTCTACGGGGCCAACGTCCTGACTTTC
CSASQNRVYGANVLTF
>-|TRBJ2-5|TRBV20-1|TRBD2
TGCAGTGCTAGAGACGGGGGGGCGGGAGAGACCCAGTACTTC
CSARDGGAGETQYF
>few|TRBJ2-1|TRBV7-6|TRBD2
TGTGCCAGCAGCTTAGTGGCTAGCGGGGATAGTGAGCAGTTCTTC
CASSLVASGDSEQFF
>-|TRBJ1-2|TRBV28|-
TGTGCCAGCAGTCCCAAGGTGTGGAAGGGCCTCTATGGCTACACCTTC
CASSPKVWKGLYGYTF
>few|TRBJ2-5|TRBV7-2|TRBD2
TGTGCCAGCAGCTTCGGGAGGGCGGGGACCCAGTACTTC
CASSFGRAGTQYF
>-|TRBJ2-3|TRBV7-2|-
TGTGCCAGCAGCTTAGGCTGGATCACAGATACGCAGTATTTT
CASSLGWITDTQYF
>-|TRBJ1-5|TRBV12-3/TRBV12-4|-
TGTGCCAGCAAGCCGGGCTACCGAGGGAATCAGCCCCAGCATTTT
CASKPGYRGNQPQHF
>few|TRBJ2-5|TRBV6-5|TRBD2
TGTGCCAGCAAGAGGGAGGGCGAGACCCAGTACTTC
CASKREGETQYF
>few|TRBJ2-6|TRBV7-2|-
TGTGCCAGCAGCGTCGTTGAACTCCTGACTTTC
CASSVVELLTF
>-|TRBJ2-7|TRBV19|-
TGTGCCAGTAGTATTATACCTTCCGAGCAGTACTTC
CASSIIPSEQYF
>-|TRBJ1-3|TRBV10-2|-
TGCGCCAGCAGTAGGTCCTCAGCTGGAAACACCATATATTTT
CASSRSSAGNTIYF
>few|TRBJ1-1|TRBV7-9|-
TGTGCCAGCAGCTTAACCGACCGCCCTGAAGCTTTCTTT
CASSLTDRPEAFF
>few|TRBJ2-1|TRBV6-1|TRBD2
TGTGCCAGCATGTTTAGCGGGGTCTCCTACAATGAGCAGTTCTTC
CASMFSGVSYNEQFF
>-|TRBJ1-3|TRBV15|-
TGTGCCACCAGCAGAGAAGGGGCTGAGATGAACACCATATATTTT
CATSREGAEMNTIYF
>-|TRBJ1-2|TRBV5-1|-
TGCGCCAGCAGCTTGGTTCCGGGACCCTTGGACGGTGGCTACACCTTC
CASSLVPGPLDGGYTF
>few|TRBJ2-1|TRBV6-6|TRBD1
TGTGCCAGCAGTTGGGACAGATACAATGAGCAGTTCTTC
CASSWDRYNEQFF
>-|TRBJ2-1|TRBV11-2|-
TGTGCCAGCAGCTCTTTGCAGGGGAGCTCCTACAATGAGCAGTTCTTC
CASSSLQGSSYNEQFF
>-|TRBJ1-1|TRBV6-2/TRBV6-3|TRBD1
TGTGCCAGCAGACAGACAGGGAGGGACACTGAAGCTTTCTTT
CASRQTGRDTEAFF
>few|TRBJ2-1|TRBV4-1|TRBD2
TGCGCCAGCAGGCGACCGGGGGGGCGGAATGAGCAGTTCTTC
CASRRPGGRNEQFF
>-|TRBJ1-3|TRBV6-1|-
TGTGCCAGCAGCGCGCAACCGGGACAAAAGTACACCATATATTTT
CASSAQPGQKYTIYF
>-|TRBJ2-1|TRBV7-2|TRBD2
TGTGCCAGCAGCTTAGTTTACGGGGGGGATTCCTACAATGAGCAGTTCTTC
CASSLVYGGDSYNEQFF
>-|TRBJ1-6|TRBV20-1|TRBD1
TGCAGTGCTAGAGATCGGGACAGGGGAGGCTCACCCCTCCACTTT
CSARDRDRGGSPLHF
>few|TRBJ2-1|TRBV7-9|-
TGTGCCAGCAGCCAAGGCATCTCCTACAATGAGCAGTTCTTC
CASSQGISYNEQFF
>-|TRBJ2-7|TRBV7-2|-
TGTGCCAGCAGCCTCGGGGCGGAAAGCTCCTACGAGCAGTACTTC
CASSLGAESSYEQYF
>few|TRBJ2-3|TRBV12-3/TRBV12-4|-
TGTGCCAGCAGTTTGGGCCGTCGGACAGATACGCAGTATTTT
CASSLGRRTDTQYF
>few|TRBJ2-1|TRBV7-6|-
TGTGCCAGCAGCTTATTTGGTGGGGGGACCGACAATGAGCAGTTCTTC
CASSLFGGGTDNEQFF
>-|TRBJ2-5|TRBV19|-
TGTGCCAGTAAGGGGGAGAAGGAGACCCAGTACTTC
CASKGEKETQYF
>-|TRBJ2-1|TRBV20-1|TRBD2
TGCAGTGCTAGAGAACCCGCCCGTGGGACTAGCGGGACAAATGAGCAGTTCTTC
CSAREPARGTSGTNEQFF
>-|TRBJ2-7|TRBV4-1|-
TGCGCCAGCAGCCAAGCCAGTGGCCGGAGCTCCTACGAGCAGTACTTC
CASSQASGRSSYEQYF
>-|TRBJ2-1|TRBV5-1|TRBD2
TGCGCCAGCAGCTTGGCGGGGGCTAGCGGGGGTAATGAGCAGTTCTTC
CASSLAGASGGNEQFF
>-|TRBJ2-7|TRBV6-2/TRBV6-3|TRBD2
TGTGCCAGCAGAAGCGGGGGGGCTTACGAGCAGTACTTC
CASRSGGAYEQYF
>-|TRBJ2-1|TRBV7-2|TRBD1
TGTGCCAGCAGCTTAGTTGGGACAGGGGTAATGAATGAGCAGTTCTTC
CASSLVGTGVMNEQFF
>few|TRBJ2-1|TRBV7-2|TRBD2
TGTGCCAGCAGACCTAGCGGGGGAGGGTGGAATGAGCAGTTCTTC
CASRPSGGGWNEQFF
>-|TRBJ2-1|TRBV12-3/TRBV12-4|-
TGTGCCAGCAGCCCCCCGGGTATGCAGTTCTTC
CASSPPGMQFF
>-|TRBJ1-5|TRBV12-3/TRBV12-4|-
TGTGCCAGCACCATCAGGGAGGGTCAGCCCCAGCATTTT
CASTIREGQPQHF
>many|TRBJ2-3|TRBV7-2|TRBD2
TGTGCCAGCAGCTTGGGACTAGCCCCAGATACGCAGTATTTT
CASSLGLAPDTQYF
>once|TRBJ1-2|TRBV7-9|-
TGTGCCAGCAGCTACAGCCTTGGCTACACCTTC
CASSYSLGYTF
>-|TRBJ1-4|TRBV11-2|TRBD1
TGTGCCAGCAGCCCTGGACAGGTGGTGACTAATGAAAAACTGTTTTTT
CASSPGQVVTNEKLFF
>-|TRBJ2-3|TRBV19|-
TGTGCCAGTAGTATGGGACGGCAGTATTTT
CASSMGRQYF
>-|TRBJ1-1|TRBV7-6|-
TGTGCCAGCAGCCCTTACAGGGATGGACACACTGAAGCTTTCTTT
CASSPYRDGHTEAFF
>-|TRBJ1-1|TRBV7-9|-
TGTGCCAGCAGCTATCGGGCCACTGGGAGCACTGAAGCTTTCTTT
CASSYRATGSTEAFF
>-|TRBJ2-3|TRBV7-8|-
TGTGCCAGCAGCTTAGCGCAGGGGCGGGGGTTCACAGATACGCAGTATTTT
CASSLAQGRGFTDTQYF
>-|TRBJ2-2|TRBV6-6|-
TGTGCCAGCAGTGACTTACCAAGAGGGACCGGGGAGCTGTTTTTT
CASSDLPRGTGELFF
>-|TRBJ2-1|TRBV6-2/TRBV6-3|TRBD2
TGTGCCAGCAGTTACCCAACTAGCGGGAGCCTCGGTGAGCAGTTCTTC
CASSYPTSGSLGEQFF